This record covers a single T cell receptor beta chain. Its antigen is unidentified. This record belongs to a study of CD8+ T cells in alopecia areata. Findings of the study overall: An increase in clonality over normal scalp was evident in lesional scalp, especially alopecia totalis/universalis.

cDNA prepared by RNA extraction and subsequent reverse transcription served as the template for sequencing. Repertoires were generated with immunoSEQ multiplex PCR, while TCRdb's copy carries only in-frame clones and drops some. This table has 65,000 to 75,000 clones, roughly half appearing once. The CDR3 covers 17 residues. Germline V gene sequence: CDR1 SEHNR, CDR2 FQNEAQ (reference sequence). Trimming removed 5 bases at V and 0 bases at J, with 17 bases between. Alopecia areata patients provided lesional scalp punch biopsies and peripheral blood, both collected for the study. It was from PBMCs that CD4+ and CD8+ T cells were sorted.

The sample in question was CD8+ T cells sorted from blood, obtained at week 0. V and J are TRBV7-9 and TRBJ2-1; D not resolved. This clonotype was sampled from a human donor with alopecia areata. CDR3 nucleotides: TGTGCCAGCAGCCCTCGGGCAGTCTCGAGCTCCTACAATGAGCAGTTCTTC. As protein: CASSPRAVSSSYNEQFF.